This TCR beta chain was found in a study of T cells in Graves' hyperthyroidism and ophthalmopathy. TCR beta CDR3 regions were amplified from RNA. A first-round RT-PCR of the TCR CDR3 used the HTBI primer set. TCRdb re-analysed the multiplex PCR reads in MiXCR, keeping a single row per CDR3 protein. The repertoire holds about 510,000 distinct CDR3 sequences, 46% seen once, with about two fifths in the top ten. Study-wide findings and caveats: Researchers found most expanded thyroid clonotypes above 0.001 in blood as well. With a median lead of about six months before onset, the model predicted ophthalmopathy.

Points on this clonotype: Its antigen is currently unknown.

The study excluded patients with uncontrolled infection, other autoimmune disease, pregnancy or lactation. Every diagnosis used clinical symptoms, serum thyroxine and TRAb, thyroid ultrasound and orbital computed tomography. This sequence originates from an adult woman with Graves' disease, either hyperthyroidism or ophthalmopathy (not recorded which). Source material: peripheral blood or thyroid tissue (not recorded which).

The CDR3 loop reads CAIRDRGDRVSQDTEAFF. In nucleotides, the CDR3 is TGTGCCATCAGGGATCGTGGGGACAGGGTATCCCAGGACACTGAAGCTTTCTTT. The genes are TRBV10-3 and TRBJ1-1; 9 bases agree with TRBD1. Germline V gene lookup returns CDR1 ENHRY and CDR2 SYGVKD. The CDR3 extends over 18 amino acids. The junction had 17 bases not matched to a gene; V was cut back by 6 bases and J by 3 bases.